Listed below are T cell receptor beta chains from one sample, sequenced in a study of blood T cell repertoires in COVID-19. Sequencing was performed with immunoSEQ multiplex PCR; in TCRdb, only in-frame clones are kept and a portion is missing. This table holds over 85,000 clones, 91% found once. Sequences were obtained from peripheral blood. All receptors come from a young man with acute or convalescent COVID-19. CDR3s include the opening cysteine and the closing phenylalanine or tryptophan. A D gene is named only where the DNA matches it firmly. A row's size may be missing; if present it is once, few, many or a size class.

clone_size j_call v_call d_call cdr3_aa cdr3_nt
NA TRBJ2-2 TRBV9 NA CASSVTGGNTGELFF TGTGCCAGCAGCGTAACGGGGGGCAACACCGGGGAGCTGTTTTTT
NA TRBJ1-1 TRBV29-1 NA CSVEDQGNTEAFF TGCAGCGTTGAAGATCAGGGTAACACTGAAGCTTTCTTT
NA TRBJ2-5 TRBV27 NA CASRGANQETQYF TGTGCCAGCCGGGGAGCCAACCAAGAGACCCAGTACTTC
NA TRBJ1-4 TRBV19 NA CASTPDLTVSGKLFF TGTGCCAGTACCCCCGACTTAACCGTTAGCGGAAAACTGTTTTTT
NA TRBJ2-5 TRBV5-1 NA CASSPGSGGAGKETQYF TGCGCCAGCAGCCCCGGATCAGGCGGGGCAGGAAAAGAGACCCAGTACTTC
NA TRBJ2-5 TRBV3-1/TRBV3-2 TRBD2 CASSQTSGRKGETQYF TGTGCCAGCAGCCAAACTAGCGGGAGGAAGGGAGAGACCCAGTACTTC
NA TRBJ2-1 TRBV30 TRBD1 CAWGLPGQGAKLWEQFF TGTGCCTGGGGGCTCCCGGGACAGGGGGCGAAGCTGTGGGAGCAGTTCTTC
few TRBJ1-4 TRBV6-5 NA CASRLTSATNEKLFF TGTGCCAGCAGGCTCACAAGTGCAACTAATGAAAAACTGTTTTTT
NA TRBJ2-7 TRBV30 TRBD1 CAWSVDRAYEQYF TGTGCCTGGAGTGTCGACAGGGCCTACGAGCAGTACTTC
once TRBJ2-7 TRBV6-5 TRBD2 CASSYPLAGSSYEQYF TGTGCCAGCAGTTACCCTCTAGCGGGGAGCTCCTACGAGCAGTACTTC
NA TRBJ2-7 TRBV6-5 NA CASGQSTYEQYF TGTGCCAGCGGGCAGTCAACCTACGAGCAGTACTTC
NA TRBJ1-1 TRBV24-1 NA CATSDPQAPATEAFF TGTGCCACCAGTGATCCCCAGGCTCCGGCGACTGAAGCTTTCTTT
NA TRBJ1-1 TRBV5-1 TRBD1 CASSLKAGQGVAWAGAFF TGCGCCAGCAGCTTGAAAGCGGGACAGGGGGTGGCCTGGGCGGGAGCTTTCTTT
NA TRBJ2-1 TRBV27 NA CASSTSSYNEQFF TGTGCCAGTAGCACCAGCTCCTACAATGAGCAGTTCTTC
NA TRBJ2-4 TRBV15 TRBD1 CATSGTGRGENIQYF TGTGCCACCAGCGGGACAGGCCGAGGCGAAAACATTCAGTACTTC
NA TRBJ2-2 TRBV7-2 TRBD2 CASSSSGGNTGELFF TGTGCCAGCAGCTCTAGCGGGGGGAACACCGGGGAGCTGTTTTTT
NA TRBJ2-3 TRBV5-1 NA CASNTGTVSTDTQYF TGCGCCAGTAACACCGGGACTGTCAGCACAGATACGCAGTATTTT
NA TRBJ1-2 TRBV5-1 TRBD1 CASSPDREPGYTF TGCGCCAGCAGCCCCGACAGGGAGCCTGGCTACACCTTC
NA TRBJ1-2 TRBV15 NA CATSTRQALLSEGYTF TGTGCCACCAGCACCAGACAGGCGCTGCTTTCTGAAGGCTACACCTTC
NA TRBJ1-2 TRBV5-5 NA CASSSPRAGERGLF TGTGCCAGCAGCTCCCCCCGAGCGGGCGAAAGGGGATTATTC
NA TRBJ1-4 TRBV5-6 NA CASSWSRQGNEKLFF TGTGCCAGCAGCTGGAGTCGGCAGGGGAATGAAAAACTGTTTTTT
NA TRBJ2-1 TRBV18 NA CASSPPGLYNSYNEQFF TGTGCCAGCTCACCACCAGGACTGTATAACTCCTACAATGAGCAGTTCTTC
NA TRBJ1-1 TRBV12-3/TRBV12-4 NA CASSDQGTTEAFF TGTGCCAGCAGCGATCAGGGTACCACTGAAGCTTTCTTT
NA TRBJ1-2 TRBV18 TRBD1 CASSGDRGSNYGYTF TGTGCCAGCTCGGGGGACAGGGGTTCTAACTATGGCTACACCTTC
NA TRBJ1-5 TRBV5-1 TRBD1 CASSQGTDSNQPQHF TGCGCCAGCAGCCAAGGGACAGATAGCAATCAGCCCCAGCATTTT
NA TRBJ2-7 TRBV7-9 NA CASKDTDNYEQYF TGTGCCAGCAAGGACACGGATAACTACGAGCAGTACTTC
NA TRBJ1-4 TRBV18 TRBD1 CASSPPGQGQEKLFF TGTGCCAGCTCACCCCCGGGACAGGGACAGGAAAAACTGTTTTTT
NA TRBJ1-5 TRBV18 NA CASSPSPGGLGDQPQHF TGTGCCAGCTCACCGTCCCCGGGGGGACTTGGCGATCAGCCCCAGCATTTT
NA TRBJ1-1 TRBV18 NA CASSRGMNTEAFF TGTGCCAGCTCAAGGGGAATGAACACTGAAGCTTTCTTT
NA TRBJ1-5 TRBV20-1 NA CSASDQGNQPQHF TGCAGTGCTAGTGACCAGGGGAATCAGCCCCAGCATTTT
NA TRBJ1-2 TRBV29-1 TRBD1 CSVRQGIYGYTF TGCAGCGTAAGACAGGGGATTTATGGCTACACCTTC
NA TRBJ1-4 TRBV5-5 NA CASSLAPGANEKLFF TGTGCCAGCAGCTTGGCCCCAGGGGCTAATGAAAAACTGTTTTTT
NA TRBJ1-5 TRBV29-1 NA CSTPGGENQPQHF TGCAGCACCCCCGGGGGGGAGAATCAGCCCCAGCATTTT
few TRBJ1-2 TRBV25-1 NA CASSETQTNYGYTF TGTGCCAGCAGTGAAACACAGACTAACTATGGCTACACCTTC
few TRBJ1-2 TRBV6-5 NA CASSYGRGANYGYTF TGTGCCAGCAGTTACGGCAGGGGAGCTAACTATGGCTACACCTTC
NA TRBJ2-2 TRBV9 TRBD2 CASSVSGGSGELFF TGTGCCAGCAGCGTTAGCGGGGGCTCCGGGGAGCTGTTTTTT
NA TRBJ2-7 TRBV3-1/TRBV3-2 TRBD2 CASSQGRLAGSRAYEQYF TGTGCCAGCAGCCAAGGTCGCCTAGCGGGATCTAGAGCCTACGAGCAGTACTTC
NA TRBJ2-1 TRBV6-5 TRBD2 CASILPGLGSNEQFF TGTGCCAGCATTTTGCCGGGACTAGGATCCAATGAGCAGTTCTTC
NA TRBJ2-2 TRBV19 NA CASSTLRGNTGELFF TGTGCCAGTAGTACCCTTCGAGGGAACACCGGGGAGCTGTTTTTT
NA TRBJ2-1 TRBV27 TRBD2 CASSLFGAGALSGEQFF TGTGCCAGCAGTTTATTTGGGGCGGGAGCCCTTTCGGGTGAGCAGTTCTTC
NA TRBJ1-2 TRBV10-3 NA CAISESGGNYGYTF TGTGCCATCAGTGAGTCCGGGGGTAACTATGGCTACACCTTC